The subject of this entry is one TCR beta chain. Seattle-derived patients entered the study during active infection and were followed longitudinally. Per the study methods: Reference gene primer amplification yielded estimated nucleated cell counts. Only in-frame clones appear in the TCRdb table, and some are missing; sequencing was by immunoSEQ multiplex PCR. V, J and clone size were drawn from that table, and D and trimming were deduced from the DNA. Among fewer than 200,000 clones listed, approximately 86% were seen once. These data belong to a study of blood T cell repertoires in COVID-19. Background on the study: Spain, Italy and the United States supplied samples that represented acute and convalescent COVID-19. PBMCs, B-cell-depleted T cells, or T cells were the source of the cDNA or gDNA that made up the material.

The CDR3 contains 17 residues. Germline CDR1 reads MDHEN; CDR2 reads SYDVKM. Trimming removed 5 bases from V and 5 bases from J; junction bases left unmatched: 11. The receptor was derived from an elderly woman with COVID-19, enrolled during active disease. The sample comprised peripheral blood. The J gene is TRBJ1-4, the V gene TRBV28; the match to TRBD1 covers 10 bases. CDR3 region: CASSPSRDRGKNEKLFF. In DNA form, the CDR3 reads TGTGCCAGCAGTCCGTCCCGGGACAGGGGAAAGAATGAAAAACTGTTTTTT.